A selection of T cell receptor beta chains follows, all from one sample in a study of cytomegalovirus exposure and HLA in healthy donors. Profiled with immunoSEQ multiplex PCR; TCRdb holds only in-frame clones, not every one. The table shows roughly 120,000 clones, with about four fifths occurring only once. The sequenced sample consisted of PBMCs. These receptors all stem from a woman under 30 in good health and CMV-seronegative. Each CDR3 is given with its conserved first and last residue. The D gene is left open where the match is weak. Clone size is given for some rows only: seen once, a few or many times, or a class if the clone is expanded.

J gene: TRBJ1-5; V gene: TRBV7-6; CDR3 length: 15; D gene: TRBD1; clone size: -; CDR3 DNA: TGTGCCAGCAGCCCGGACAGGGGCGGCAATCAGCCCCAGCATTTT; CDR3 protein: CASSPDRGGNQPQHF
J gene: TRBJ1-4; V gene: TRBV18; CDR3 length: 15; D gene: -; clone size: -; CDR3 DNA: TGTGCCAGCTCACTGGACAGAGCAACTAATGAAAAACTGTTTTTT; CDR3 protein: CASSLDRATNEKLFF
J gene: TRBJ1-4; V gene: TRBV13; CDR3 length: 13; D gene: -; clone size: -; CDR3 DNA: TGTGCCAGCAGCTTCAGGGCAGATGAAAAACTGTTTTTT; CDR3 protein: CASSFRADEKLFF
J gene: TRBJ1-1; V gene: TRBV29-1; CDR3 length: 13; D gene: -; clone size: -; CDR3 DNA: TGCAGCGTTGGGTTGGCCCCTGGCCCTGAAGCTTTCTTT; CDR3 protein: CSVGLAPGPEAFF
J gene: TRBJ2-2; V gene: TRBV5-1; CDR3 length: 15; D gene: TRBD1; clone size: -; CDR3 DNA: TGCGCCGGCAGCTGGGGGACAGGGAGCACCGGGGAGCTGTTTTTT; CDR3 protein: CAGSWGTGSTGELFF
J gene: TRBJ1-6; V gene: TRBV19; CDR3 length: 15; D gene: TRBD1; clone size: -; CDR3 DNA: TGTGCCAGTAGAGCCGGGACAGGGGTCAATTCACCCCTCCACTTT; CDR3 protein: CASRAGTGVNSPLHF
J gene: TRBJ1-1; V gene: TRBV5-1; CDR3 length: 13; D gene: -; clone size: once; CDR3 DNA: TGCGCCAGCAGCTTGGCCGGGGGGTCTGAAGCTTTCTTT; CDR3 protein: CASSLAGGSEAFF
J gene: TRBJ1-3; V gene: TRBV7-2; CDR3 length: 13; D gene: TRBD1; clone size: -; CDR3 DNA: TGTGCCAGCAGCTCAGTACAGGGGAGCACCATATATTTT; CDR3 protein: CASSSVQGSTIYF
J gene: TRBJ1-1; V gene: TRBV19; CDR3 length: 16; D gene: TRBD1; clone size: -; CDR3 DNA: TGTGCCAGTAGTACGCCGCCACCGACAGGGAAGACTGAAGCTTTCTTT; CDR3 protein: CASSTPPPTGKTEAFF
J gene: TRBJ2-2; V gene: TRBV2; CDR3 length: 16; D gene: TRBD2; clone size: -; CDR3 DNA: TGTGCCAGCATTAAGACTAGCGGGAGCGGAACCGGGGAGCTGTTTTTT; CDR3 protein: CASIKTSGSGTGELFF
J gene: TRBJ1-2; V gene: TRBV5-1; CDR3 length: 14; D gene: TRBD1; clone size: -; CDR3 DNA: TGCGCCAGCAGCCAACGACAGGGGGTGGATGGCTACACCTTC; CDR3 protein: CASSQRQGVDGYTF
J gene: TRBJ2-1; V gene: TRBV6-5; CDR3 length: 14; D gene: TRBD1; clone size: -; CDR3 DNA: TGTGCCAGCAGTTACTCGAGCAGGGGGACTGAGCAGTTCTTC; CDR3 protein: CASSYSSRGTEQFF
J gene: TRBJ2-7; V gene: TRBV28; CDR3 length: 14; D gene: -; clone size: -; CDR3 DNA: TGTGCCAGCAGTTCCCAGGGGTCTCTGTACGAGCAGTACTTC; CDR3 protein: CASSSQGSLYEQYF
J gene: TRBJ1-2; V gene: TRBV7-9; CDR3 length: 16; D gene: -; clone size: -; CDR3 DNA: TGTGCCAGCAGCCCGGACACAGGGAGCGGAAACTATGGCTACACCTTC; CDR3 protein: CASSPDTGSGNYGYTF
J gene: TRBJ1-3; V gene: TRBV5-6; CDR3 length: 13; D gene: -; clone size: -; CDR3 DNA: TGTGCCAGCAGCTTGGGACCAGGCACCACCATATATTTT; CDR3 protein: CASSLGPGTTIYF
J gene: TRBJ1-2; V gene: TRBV27; CDR3 length: 14; D gene: -; clone size: once; CDR3 DNA: TGTGCCAGCAGTTTGCAGGGATTCGTAGGGGGCTACACCTTC; CDR3 protein: CASSLQGFVGGYTF